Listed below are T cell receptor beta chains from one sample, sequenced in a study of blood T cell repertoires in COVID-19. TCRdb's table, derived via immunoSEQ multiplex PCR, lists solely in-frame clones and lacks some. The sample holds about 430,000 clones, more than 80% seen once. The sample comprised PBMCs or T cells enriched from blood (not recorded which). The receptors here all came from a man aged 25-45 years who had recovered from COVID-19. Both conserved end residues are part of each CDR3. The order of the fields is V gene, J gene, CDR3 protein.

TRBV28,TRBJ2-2,CASSLFRGNTGELFF
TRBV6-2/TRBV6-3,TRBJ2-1,CASSSTSGRGGEQFF
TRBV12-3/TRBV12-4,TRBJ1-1,CASSTSRAEAFF
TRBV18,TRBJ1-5,CASSATGHGNQPQHF
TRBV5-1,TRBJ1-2,CASSSGGTVNYGYTF
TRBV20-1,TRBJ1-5,CSASQGYSNQPQHF
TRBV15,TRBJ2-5,CATSRDIGDQETQYF
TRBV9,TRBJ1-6,CASSPRTGENSPLHF
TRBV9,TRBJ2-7,CASSLQNGGRNSEQYF
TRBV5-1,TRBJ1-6,CASSLVGRGYNSPLHF
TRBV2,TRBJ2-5,CASTTGRGKETQYF
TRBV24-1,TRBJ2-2,CATSDQTDRGRTGELFF
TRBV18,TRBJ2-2,CASSPNQNPGELFF
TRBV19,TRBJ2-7,CASSIALRGGYEQYF
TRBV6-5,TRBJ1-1,CASSSESRVTEAFF
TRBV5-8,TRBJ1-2,CASSPRDRMNYGYTF
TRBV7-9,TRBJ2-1,CASSSRQGRDEQFF
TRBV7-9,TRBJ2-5,CASSLGLAGGQETQYF
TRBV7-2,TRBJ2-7,CASSLGPGSGYEQYF
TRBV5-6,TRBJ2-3,CASSKGLLSTDTQYF
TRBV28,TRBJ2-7,CASRARDRRLTLTYEQYF
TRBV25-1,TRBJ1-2,CASSEGAGYGYTF
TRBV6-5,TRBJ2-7,CASSNLAGTRDEQYF
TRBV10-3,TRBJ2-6,CAIWSGSSGANVLTF
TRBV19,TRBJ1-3,CASSPRDRANTIYF
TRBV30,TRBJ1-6,CAWSGSSYNSPLHF
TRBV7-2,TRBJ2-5,CASSLRGPRAQYF
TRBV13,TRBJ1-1,CASSSFQDTLRATEAFF
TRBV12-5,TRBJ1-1,CASGSGIILNTEAFF
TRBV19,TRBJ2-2,CASSIASGWAGELFF
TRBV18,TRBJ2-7,CASSGPDSDYEQYF
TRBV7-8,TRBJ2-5,CASSLDKEETQYF
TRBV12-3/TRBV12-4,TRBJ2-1,CASSLAGNEQFF
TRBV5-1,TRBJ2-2,CASSSDGRATGELFF
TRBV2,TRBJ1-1,CASSEGRTTNTEAFF
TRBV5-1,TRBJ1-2,CASSLGDGGGYGYTF
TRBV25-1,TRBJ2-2,CASSGGQGDTGELFF
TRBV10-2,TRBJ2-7,CASRLTGTSSEEQYF
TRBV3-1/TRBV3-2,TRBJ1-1,CASSQSDGGAFF
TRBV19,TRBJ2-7,CASSPLRAGSYEQYF
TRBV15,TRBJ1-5,CATSMGQGPNQPQHF
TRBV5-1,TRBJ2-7,CASSSIQDYEQYF
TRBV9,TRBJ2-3,CASSFDERSTDTQYF
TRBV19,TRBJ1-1,CASSGGSTEAFF
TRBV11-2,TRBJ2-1,CASSNSYWDEQFF
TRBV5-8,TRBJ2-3,CASSNVRGGTDTQYF
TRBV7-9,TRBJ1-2,CASNTGNYGYTF
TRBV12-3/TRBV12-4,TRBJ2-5,CASSWRAGETQYF
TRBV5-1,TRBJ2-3,CASSPLAGGTDTQYF
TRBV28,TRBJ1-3,CASSFTTAGRSGNTIYF
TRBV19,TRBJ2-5,CASSAGTAQETQYF
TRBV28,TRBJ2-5,CASSFPGGHVEETQYF
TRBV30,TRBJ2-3,CACDLSFTQYF
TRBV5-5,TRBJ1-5,CASSLIQGNQPQHF
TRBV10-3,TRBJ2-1,CAITRREQESEQFF
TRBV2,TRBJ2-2,CASSEGSAYTGELFF
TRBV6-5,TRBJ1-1,CASSRGTAGISEAFF
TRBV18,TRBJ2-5,CASSPPSAETQYF
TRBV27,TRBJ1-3,CASSSRTVSSGNTIYF